These T cell receptor beta chains were read from a single sample in a study of identifying expanded T cells in peripheral blood. Measured with immunoSEQ multiplex PCR; TCRdb has only the in-frame clones, and not every one. The sample lists more than 50,000 clones, roughly four fifths occurring once. Material: blood. These receptors all come from a person aged 18-69 years in good health. CDR3s include the opening cysteine and the closing phenylalanine or tryptophan. The D gene is left open where the match is weak. Not every row has a clone size; where given, it reads once, few, many or a size class.

D gene | clone size | J gene | V gene | CDR3 protein | CDR3 DNA
- | - | TRBJ2-2 | TRBV9 | CASSVKGYTGELFF | TGTGCCAGCAGCGTAAAAGGATACACCGGGGAGCTGTTTTTT
- | once | TRBJ2-1 | TRBV11-2 | CASTIRGYNEQFF | TGTGCCAGCACCATACGGGGGTACAATGAGCAGTTCTTC
- | few | TRBJ2-5 | TRBV5-1 | CASSTSVVQETQYF | TGCGCCAGCAGCACTAGTGTGGTCCAAGAGACCCAGTACTTC
- | - | TRBJ2-3 | TRBV10-1 | CASSDGGTDTQYF | TGCGCCAGCAGTGACGGGGGCACAGATACGCAGTATTTT
TRBD2 | - | TRBJ2-1 | TRBV6-6 | CASSNSGRSSLEQFF | TGTGCCAGCAGTAACAGCGGGAGAAGCTCCCTTGAGCAGTTCTTC
- | - | TRBJ2-6 | TRBV5-1 | CASSLVESGANVLTF | TGCGCCAGCAGCTTGGTTGAGTCTGGGGCCAACGTCCTGACTTTC
- | - | TRBJ2-7 | TRBV18 | CASSLDNGYEQYF | TGTGCCAGCTCACTCGATAACGGGTACGAGCAGTACTTC
- | - | TRBJ2-5 | TRBV14 | CASRDTGRETQYF | TGTGCCAGCAGGGACACAGGCAGGGAGACCCAGTACTTC
TRBD1 | - | TRBJ1-1 | TRBV19 | CASASRGPNTEAFF | TGTGCCAGTGCGAGCAGGGGGCCGAACACTGAAGCTTTCTTT
- | - | TRBJ2-7 | TRBV7-8 | CASSLGYHEQYF | TGTGCCAGCAGCTTAGGGTACCACGAGCAGTACTTC
- | many | TRBJ1-5 | TRBV27 | CATRDARLSNQPQHF | TGTGCCACTAGGGACGCGAGACTTAGCAATCAGCCCCAGCATTTT
TRBD2 | - | TRBJ2-5 | TRBV5-6 | CASSSGLGVYQETQYF | TGTGCCAGCAGCTCGGGACTAGGGGTGTACCAAGAGACCCAGTACTTC
- | - | TRBJ1-3 | TRBV30 | CAWSKGLGGNTIYF | TGTGCCTGGAGTAAGGGTTTGGGGGGAAACACCATATATTTT
TRBD2 | - | TRBJ2-7 | TRBV7-9 | CASSSGREVSYEQYF | TGTGCCAGCAGCTCCGGACGGGAGGTATCCTACGAGCAGTACTTC
TRBD1 | - | TRBJ1-2 | TRBV6-5 | CASRGQGHNYGYTF | TGTGCCAGCAGGGGACAGGGCCACAACTATGGCTACACCTTC
- | few | TRBJ1-6 | TRBV6-5 | CASRDVPTMAPLHF | TGTGCCAGCAGAGACGTCCCTACCATGGCACCCCTCCACTTT
- | - | TRBJ1-1 | TRBV13 | CASSHGTGKQKVNTEAFF | TGTGCCAGCAGTCACGGTACGGGGAAACAGAAGGTGAACACTGAAGCTTTCTTT
- | - | TRBJ2-2 | TRBV21-1 | CASLLKDRVNTGELFF | TGTGCCAGCCTCCTTAAGGACAGGGTGAACACCGGGGAGCTGTTTTTT
- | - | TRBJ2-5 | TRBV19 | CASSMEVGLPQETQYF | TGTGCCAGTAGTATGGAGGTGGGGCTCCCCCAAGAGACCCAGTACTTC
- | - | TRBJ2-1 | TRBV7-9 | CASSQGVSRNYNEQFF | TGTGCCAGCAGCCAGGGCGTCTCGCGAAACTACAATGAGCAGTTCTTC
- | - | TRBJ1-1 | TRBV4-1 | CASSEAQELNTEAFF | TGCGCCAGCAGCGAGGCACAAGAGCTTAACACTGAAGCTTTCTTT
TRBD1 | - | TRBJ2-5 | TRBV10-1 | CASPPGTGGETQYF | TGCGCCAGCCCTCCCGGGACAGGCGGGGAGACCCAGTACTTC
- | - | TRBJ1-1 | TRBV4-3 | CASSQQAGNTEAFF | TGCGCCAGCAGCCAGCAGGCAGGGAACACTGAAGCTTTCTTT
- | once | TRBJ1-3 | TRBV9 | CASSVRGGAVNTIYF | TGTGCCAGCAGCGTAAGGGGAGGGGCTGTCAACACCATATATTTT
TRBD2 | - | TRBJ2-1 | TRBV2 | CASSEEGAGVYNEQFF | TGTGCCAGCAGTGAAGAAGGGGCGGGGGTCTACAATGAGCAGTTCTTC
TRBD2 | - | TRBJ2-3 | TRBV5-4 | CASRRWRGGGTDTQYF | TGTGCCAGCAGAAGATGGCGGGGGGGCGGAACAGATACGCAGTATTTT
- | - | TRBJ2-3 | TRBV6-5 | CASSYSGLRTDTQYF | TGTGCCAGCAGTTACTCAGGCTTGCGCACAGATACGCAGTATTTT
- | - | TRBJ2-4 | TRBV5-1 | CASSSKGAGRNIQYF | TGCGCCAGCAGCTCCAAGGGGGCGGGGAGAAACATTCAGTACTTC
- | - | TRBJ2-5 | TRBV6-1 | CASSEEKGGVPWETQYF | TGTGCCAGCAGTGAAGAAAAAGGGGGGGTACCGTGGGAGACCCAGTACTTC
- | - | TRBJ2-4 | TRBV18 | CASSPEGTKNIQYF | TGTGCCAGCTCACCCGAGGGCACCAAAAACATTCAGTACTTC
- | few | TRBJ2-7 | TRBV30 | CAWSVILYEQYF | TGTGCCTGGAGTGTAATTCTCTACGAGCAGTACTTC
- | - | TRBJ2-5 | TRBV30 | CAWRRTDQETQYF | TGTGCCTGGAGAAGGACAGACCAAGAGACCCAGTACTTC
- | - | TRBJ1-1 | TRBV6-1 | CASTTELNTEAFF | TGTGCCAGCACTACAGAACTGAACACTGAAGCTTTCTTT
TRBD2 | - | TRBJ2-3 | TRBV5-5 | CASSLGHGRARTDTQYF | TGTGCCAGCAGCTTGGGACACGGGAGGGCCCGCACAGATACGCAGTATTTT
- | - | TRBJ1-2 | TRBV5-4 | CASSSPNLDNYGYTF | TGTGCCAGCAGCTCCCCCAACCTGGATAACTATGGCTACACCTTC
- | - | TRBJ1-6 | TRBV5-6 | CASSPVTENSPLHF | TGTGCCAGCAGCCCCGTGACAGAAAATTCACCCCTCCACTTT
- | - | TRBJ2-7 | TRBV2 | CASSEGPGSSYEQYF | TGTGCCAGCAGTGAAGGCCCGGGGAGCTCCTACGAGCAGTACTTC
- | - | TRBJ2-3 | TRBV7-8 | CASSLQAKITDTQYF | TGTGCCAGCAGCTTACAAGCAAAAATCACAGATACGCAGTATTTT
- | - | TRBJ2-2 | TRBV7-2 | CASSLAVSTELFF | TGTGCCAGCAGCTTAGCCGTCTCGACGGAGCTGTTTTTT
- | - | TRBJ2-5 | TRBV5-1 | CASSLGWGLQGSGETQYF | TGCGCCAGCAGCTTGGGGTGGGGTCTCCAGGGGTCAGGGGAGACCCAGTACTTC
- | - | TRBJ2-7 | TRBV7-6 | CASSLGSGEQYF | TGTGCCAGCAGCTTAGGGAGCGGTGAGCAGTACTTC
TRBD2 | - | TRBJ2-1 | TRBV19 | CASSRLLSGMPQFF | TGTGCCAGTAGTAGGCTTTTAAGCGGGATGCCGCAGTTCTTC
TRBD1 | - | TRBJ1-5 | TRBV5-1 | CASSLTGVDQPQHF | TGCGCCAGCAGCTTGACAGGGGTAGATCAGCCCCAGCATTTT
- | - | TRBJ1-3 | TRBV6-1 | CASISGTSGNTIYF | TGTGCCAGCATCTCAGGGACGTCCGGAAACACCATATATTTT
TRBD2 | - | TRBJ2-2 | TRBV30 | CAWSVLAGATGELFF | TGTGCCTGGAGTGTATTAGCGGGGGCCACCGGGGAGCTGTTTTTT
- | - | TRBJ1-6 | TRBV18 | CASSPIGTRNNSPLHF | TGTGCCAGCTCACCGATCGGGACGCGGAATAATTCACCCCTCCACTTT
TRBD1 | - | TRBJ2-5 | TRBV7-2 | CASSLAGGMETQYF | TGTGCCAGCAGCTTAGCAGGGGGCATGGAGACCCAGTACTTC
TRBD2 | - | TRBJ2-5 | TRBV12-5 | CASGLVPGGPEETQYF | TGTGCTAGTGGTTTGGTACCGGGAGGGCCGGAAGAGACCCAGTACTTC